Below, 4 T cell receptor beta chains from the same sample are listed, as sequenced in a study of beta chain features in type 1 diabetes. Every isolated RNA sample was fully reverse transcribed, so sequencing captured expressed TCRB transcripts. Sequencing was performed with immunoSEQ multiplex PCR; in TCRdb, only in-frame clones are kept and a portion is missing. The repertoire holds some 900,000 clones, with about 17% as singletons. Sequencing input: naive CD4+ T cells from blood. The origin of the receptors is a woman in her late teens or twenties in good health.

This clone was seen a handful of times. This CDR3 reads CASSVGVLGYTF. CDR3 nucleotides: TGTGCCAGCAGCGTAGGGGTTTTGGGCTACACCTTC. This chain connects TRBV5-6 to TRBJ1-2; maybe TRBD1 (5 bases). Germline V gives CDR1 SGHDT, CDR2 YYEEEE. The length of the CDR3 is 12 residues. With 4 bases removed from V and 8 bases from J, the gap between germline ends came to 12 bases.

This clone came up a few times. V usage is TRBV6-5 and J usage is TRBJ2-5; a weak D match, TRBD2 (6 bases). The CDR3 is made up of 14 amino acids. The germline V gene has CDR1 MNHEY and CDR2 SVGAGI. Trimming pared 6 bases from V and 2 bases from J, leaving 13 bases between. The CDR3 sequence: CASSLPGEQETQYF. Here the CDR3 DNA reads TGTGCCAGCAGCCTTCCGGGAGAGCAAGAGACCCAGTACTTC.

Notes on this clone: The identical CDR3 is also encoded by other nucleotide sequences in the sample. The CDR3 region has the DNA TGTGCCAGCAGCTTAGAGGGACCCCCCTACGAGCAGTACTTC. It specifies CASSLEGPPYEQYF. The chain joins TRBV7-6 to TRBJ2-7; the D gene could be TRBD1 or TRBD2 (5 bases each). Between the trimmed V and J ends, which lost 1 base and 2 bases, there was a span of 9 bases. The CDR3 is made up of 14 amino acids. Germline CDR1 reads SGHVS; CDR2 reads FNYEAQ.

The chain employs TRBV7-2 and TRBJ1-5; TRBD1 is a possible D gene (6 bases). The CDR3 loop spans 14 amino acids. Germline loops: CDR1 SGHTA, CDR2 FQGNSA. V dropped 4 bases and J dropped 3 bases, with 10 bases sitting between them. CDR3 sequence: CASSSTGYNQPQHF. As DNA, the CDR3 is TGTGCCAGCAGCTCCACAGGGTACAATCAGCCCCAGCATTTT.